Listed here are 20 T cell receptor beta chains from one sample, sequenced in a study of blood T cell repertoires in COVID-19. Using immunoSEQ multiplex PCR, the repertoire was profiled, and TCRdb retains in-frame clones only, with some absent. This sample has about 320,000 clones, with about 92% found just once. The sample was PBMCs or T cells enriched from blood (not recorded which). The source of these receptors is a man in his 60s who had recovered from COVID-19.

The table lists this clone with a few counts. Because the CDR3's place on the DNA is in doubt, the DNA is left out and the CDR3 is given as listed by TCRdb. The CDR3 reads CASRSGAGVFGDGYTF. The gene calls are TRBV10-2 and TRBJ1-2. CDR1 is WSHSY, CDR2 SAAADI, per germline. From its first to its last residue, the CDR3 has 16 amino acids.

The J gene is TRBJ1-6, the V gene TRBV6-2 or TRBV6-3; no reliable D call. Germline V gene sequence: CDR1 MNHEY, CDR2 SVGEGT. Trimming removed 4 bases at V and 0 bases at J, with 13 bases between. This CDR3 is built from 17 residues. DNA for the CDR3: TGTGCCAGCAGTTCCCCAACGTGGAGCTCCTATAATTCACCCCTCCACTTT. Translated, it gives CASSSPTWSSYNSPLHF.

V usage is TRBV5-4 and J usage is TRBJ2-2; D may be TRBD1 (6 bases). Germline V lookup: CDR1 SGHNT, CDR2 YYREEE (reference sequence). The CDR3 runs 13 residues. V was trimmed by 5 bases and J by 7 bases, leaving 12 bases between them. Here the CDR3 reads CASRSQGIGELFF. The CDR3 DNA reads as TGTGCCAGCAGGTCACAGGGTATCGGGGAGCTGTTTTTT.

This clone appeared a single time. The DNA of the CDR3 is TGTGCCAGCAGCCGCTTCCCCCCGACAGGGGGAAATGAAAAACTGTTTTTT. It translates to CASSRFPPTGGNEKLFF. V gene TRBV3-1 (or the pseudogene TRBV3-2) combines with J gene TRBJ1-4; 9 nucleotides align to TRBD1. Unmatched junction bases numbered 11, after V lost 4 bases and J lost 5 bases. CDR1 is LGHDT and CDR2 is YNNKEL in the germline V gene (reference sequence). This CDR3 is 17 amino acids long.

This clone was observed once. J is TRBJ1-6 and V is TRBV27, with D hard to call. V lost 3 bases to trimming and J lost 10 bases, with 19 bases between them. This CDR3 contains 16 residues. Germline V lookup: CDR1 MNHEY, CDR2 SMNVEV (reference sequence). CDR3 nucleotides: TGTGCCAGCAGTTTGGGGTGGACTCGAGGTCAATCACCCCTCCACTTT. Its protein product is CASSLGWTRGQSPLHF.

Here the CDR3 reads CASSLAPLAGGGNEQFF. The CDR3 DNA is TGCGCCAGCAGCTTGGCTCCCCTAGCGGGAGGGGGGAATGAGCAGTTCTTC. This rearrangement joins TRBV5-1 to TRBJ2-1; 12 bases fit TRBD2. This CDR3 has 17 residues. The ends lost 0 bases at V and 7 bases at J; junction bases unmatched: 8. Germline loops: CDR1 SGHRS, CDR2 YFSETQ.

The chain has TRBV7-9 and TRBJ1-2, with 11 bases identical to TRBD1. The CDR3 extends over 13 amino acids. Germline-derived CDR1 and CDR2 are SEHNR and FQNEAQ (reference sequence). The V gene end was trimmed by 8 bases and the J gene end by 8 bases; junction bases not matched to a gene: 7. The CDR3: CASDQDRGHGYTF. The CDR3 DNA reads TGTGCCAGCGACCAGGACAGGGGGCACGGCTACACCTTC.

The V and J genes are TRBV5-1 and TRBJ2-4, with TRBD1 matching 8 bases. CDR1 is SGHRS, CDR2 YFSETQ, per germline. With 0 bases clipped from V and 6 bases from J, the junction kept 5 bases outside the gene matches. The CDR3 loop spans 15 amino acids. The CDR3 sequence: CASSLAGGEGNIQYF. The CDR3 region has the DNA TGCGCCAGCAGCTTGGCAGGGGGCGAAGGAAACATTCAGTACTTC.

The V and J genes are TRBV11-3 and TRBJ2-2, with D perhaps matching TRBD1 (6 bases). This CDR3 is built from 12 residues. Trimming left V 8 bases short and J 5 bases short, with 9 bases between. Per germline, CDR1 SGHNT and CDR2 YENEEA. Written as DNA, the CDR3 is TGTGCCAGCGCAGGGGATACCGGGGAGCTGTTTTTT. This sequence encodes CASAGDTGELFF.

The J gene is TRBJ1-1, the V gene TRBV6-5, with D maybe TRBD1 (5 bases). This CDR3 comprises 13 residues. Germline-derived CDR1 and CDR2 are MNHEY and SVGAGI. V was pared by 4 bases and J by 1 base, with 7 bases between. CDR3 DNA: TGTGCCAGCAGTTTTCAGGGGAACACTGAAGCTTTCTTT. Protein product: CASSFQGNTEAFF.

The rearrangement uses TRBV19 and TRBJ2-3; no clear D gene. This CDR3 spans 13 amino acids. Germline loops: CDR1 LNHDA, CDR2 SQIVND (reference sequence). V was trimmed by 5 bases and J by 2 bases, leaving 8 bases between them. The CDR3 reads CASSAFTTDTQYF. CDR3 coding DNA: TGTGCCAGTAGTGCGTTCACCACAGATACGCAGTATTTT.

The rearrangement joins TRBV27 to TRBJ1-1; 9 bases agree with TRBD1. J gave up 5 bases and V 3 bases, and 4 bases lay outside the gene matches. CDR3 length equals 14 residues. Germline V CDR1 and CDR2: MNHEY, SMNVEV (reference sequence). CDR3 DNA: TGTGCCAGCAGTTTCGGACAGGGGAGGACTGAAGCTTTCTTT. It translates to CASSFGQGRTEAFF.

The genes are TRBV5-1 and TRBJ2-1, with TRBD2 matching over 9 bases. Trimming at V came to 4 bases and at J to 6 bases, leaving 17 bases not matched to a gene. CDR3 size: 18 residues. CDR1 is SGHRS and CDR2 is YFSETQ in the germline V gene. CDR3 DNA sequence: TGCGCCAGCAGCCCTAGACTTCTTATAGCGGGAGAAAGCAATGAGCAGTTCTTC. Amino acids: CASSPRLLIAGESNEQFF.

This sequence joins TRBV15 and TRBJ1-6; no clear D. Per germline, CDR1 LNHNV and CDR2 YYDKDF (reference sequence). Trimming left V 6 bases short and J 0 bases short, with 12 bases between. This CDR3 is built from 16 residues. Written as DNA, the CDR3 is TGTGCCACCAGTCCGGGAGGTCGCTCCTATAATTCACCCCTCCACTTT. Translating gives CATSPGGRSYNSPLHF. Filled out from reference TRBV15 and TRBJ1-6, the complete variable domain reads DAMVIQNPRYQVTQFGKPVTLSCSQTLNHNVMYWYQQKSSQAPKLLFHYYDKDFNNEADTPDNFQSRRPNTSFCFLDIRSPGLGDTAMYLCATSPGGRSYNSPLHFGNGTRLTVT.

The V call is TRBV7-9, the J call TRBJ2-2; TRBD1 aligns across 8 bases. The CDR3 loop spans 16 amino acids. Unmatched junction bases numbered 4, after V lost 1 base and J lost 3 bases. Germline loops: CDR1 SEHNR, CDR2 FQNEAQ (reference sequence). In nucleotides, the CDR3 is TGTGCCAGCAGCTTAGGCGGACAGGGTGACACCGGGGAGCTGTTTTTT. It specifies CASSLGGQGDTGELFF.

The chain has TRBV13 and TRBJ2-7, with D perhaps matching TRBD2 (6 bases). The V end was cut by 5 bases, the J end by 1 base, with 15 bases between. Germline V gene sequence: CDR1 PRHDT, CDR2 FYEKMQ (reference sequence). The CDR3 is 15 amino acids. CDR3 sequence (DNA): TGTGCCAGCAGCCCCCCGTATGCGGGGTCCTACGAGCAGTACTTC. Encoded protein: CASSPPYAGSYEQYF.

This rearrangement joins TRBV7-9 to TRBJ2-3; 9 bases fit TRBD1. V shed 6 bases and J 4 bases; nucleotides not matched to a gene: 8. This CDR3 has 15 amino acids. Germline CDR1 is SEHNR and CDR2 is FQNEAQ (reference sequence). The CDR3 sequence is CASSGEGQGADTQYF. CDR3 nucleotide sequence: TGTGCCAGCAGTGGGGAGGGACAGGGCGCAGATACGCAGTATTTT.

The chain joins TRBV6-2 or TRBV6-3 to TRBJ1-5, with 9 bases lining up with TRBD1. The CDR3 has 19 amino acids. The J segment lost 4 bases and the V segment lost 5 bases, leaving 18 bases of the junction unmatched. Germline V CDR1 and CDR2: MNHEY, SVGEGT. CDR3 DNA: TGTGCCAGCAGTGCCCCCCGATGGGTCAACAGGGGGCCGAATCAGCCCCAGCATTTT. Translation gives CASSAPRWVNRGPNQPQHF.

The rearrangement links TRBV5-1 to TRBJ1-1, with 11 nucleotides matching TRBD1. V lost 0 bases to trimming and J lost 1 base; unmatched junction nucleotides: 5. The germline V gene has CDR1 SGHRS and CDR2 YFSETQ. The CDR3 loop spans 17 amino acids. CDR3 protein: CASSLVWTGGKNTEAFF. CDR3 DNA sequence: TGCGCCAGCAGCTTGGTGTGGACAGGGGGCAAGAACACTGAAGCTTTCTTT.

V usage is TRBV27 and J usage is TRBJ2-1; 11 bases match TRBD2. This CDR3 region has 16 residues. The V and J ends lost 6 bases and 4 bases, in that order; junction bases with no gene match: 8. Germline CDR1 reads MNHEY; CDR2 reads SMNVEV (reference sequence). The CDR3: CASRHIAGGLYNEQFF. The CDR3 region has the DNA TGTGCCAGCAGGCATATAGCGGGAGGGCTATACAATGAGCAGTTCTTC.